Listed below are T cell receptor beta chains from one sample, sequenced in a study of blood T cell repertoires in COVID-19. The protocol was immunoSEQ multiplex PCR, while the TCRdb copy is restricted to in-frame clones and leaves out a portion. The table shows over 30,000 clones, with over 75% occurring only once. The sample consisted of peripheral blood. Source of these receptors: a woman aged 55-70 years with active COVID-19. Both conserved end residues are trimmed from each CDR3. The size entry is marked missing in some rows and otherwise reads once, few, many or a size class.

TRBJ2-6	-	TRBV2	ASSIQGESGANVLT
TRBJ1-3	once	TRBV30	AWSEDSAGVPGNTIY
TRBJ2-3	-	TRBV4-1	ASSQVSGDTQY
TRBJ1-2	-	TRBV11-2	ASSGGGAYSYGYT
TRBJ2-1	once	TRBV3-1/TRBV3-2	ASSHLRGLVSYNEQF
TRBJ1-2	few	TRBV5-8	ASTHDRPYADYGYT
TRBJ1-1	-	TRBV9	ASSVQGGGNTEAF
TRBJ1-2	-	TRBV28	ASRGRLPTNYGYT
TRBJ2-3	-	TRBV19	ASSTSARQADTQY
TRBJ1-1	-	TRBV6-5	ASTQGMNTEAF
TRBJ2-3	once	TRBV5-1	ASRPDEGHPTDTQY
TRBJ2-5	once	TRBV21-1	ASSSVGSQGTGSPERQETQY
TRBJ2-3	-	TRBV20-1	SASPQDTQY
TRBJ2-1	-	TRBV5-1	ASTGGQGFHEQF
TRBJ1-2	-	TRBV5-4	ASSSTTGNYGYT
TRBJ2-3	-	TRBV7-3	ASSSGLAGALPDTQY
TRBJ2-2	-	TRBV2	ASTGLPNTGELF
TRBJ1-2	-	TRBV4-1	ASSQVLGAREDGYT
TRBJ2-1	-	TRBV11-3	ASIPWERSGNYNEQF
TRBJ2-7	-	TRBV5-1	ASSMTSGSYEQY
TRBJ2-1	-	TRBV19	ASSIGQGGLKYNEQF
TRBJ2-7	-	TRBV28	ASSLLGQDYEQY
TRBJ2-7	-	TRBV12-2	ASRGRTSSYEQY
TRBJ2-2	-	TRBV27	ASNAGWGTGELF
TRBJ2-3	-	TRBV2	ARNGGLTDTQY
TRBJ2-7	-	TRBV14	ASSQESELTGTGDPALTIYEQY
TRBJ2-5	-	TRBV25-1	ASSIGGGQETQY
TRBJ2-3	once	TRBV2	ASSRDRDFSDTQY
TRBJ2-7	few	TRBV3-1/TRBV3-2	ASSATGTGGSYEQY
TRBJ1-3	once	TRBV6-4	ASSDQGTGNTIY
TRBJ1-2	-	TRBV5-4	ASSLRGWST
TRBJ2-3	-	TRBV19	ASSRGPNTDTQY
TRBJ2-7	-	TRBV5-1	ASTPSGGAYEQY
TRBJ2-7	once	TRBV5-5	ASSIGTANEQY
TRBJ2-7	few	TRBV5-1	ASSIGRLYEQY
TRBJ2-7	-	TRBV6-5	ASSLGQLYEQY
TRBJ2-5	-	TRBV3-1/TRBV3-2	ASSQDYRGRVGGETQY
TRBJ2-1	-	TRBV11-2	ASSLVGTSGSREQF
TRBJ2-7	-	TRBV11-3	ASSVGLNEQY
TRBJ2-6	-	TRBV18	ASSPSAGANVLT
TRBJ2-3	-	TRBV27	ASSPPGLAGVSDTQY
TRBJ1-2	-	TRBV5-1	ASSLQGFGYT
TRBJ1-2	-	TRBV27	ASSSATLYGYT
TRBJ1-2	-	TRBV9	ASSPGTSTTGYT
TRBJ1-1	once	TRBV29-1	SVAGTGLETEAF
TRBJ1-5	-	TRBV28	ASSLGQVNQPQH
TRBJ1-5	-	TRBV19	ASSIRGNQPQH
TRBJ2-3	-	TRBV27	ASKDRGRPDTQY
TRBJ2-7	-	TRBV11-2	ASSAYWTSGRKYEQY
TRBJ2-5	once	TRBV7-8	ASSRQVQETQY
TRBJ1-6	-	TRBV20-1	SASEGARAYNSPLH